These 18 T cell receptor beta chains were sequenced from one sample in a study of cytomegalovirus exposure and HLA in healthy donors. With 60 Vbeta and 13 Jbeta primers, the PCR was carried out. The data were produced by immunoSEQ multiplex PCR, yet TCRdb's version contains in-frame clones alone and is incomplete. The profile shows approximately 150,000 clones, roughly 79% of them singletons. The material sequenced was PBMCs. Source of these receptors: a young man in good health and CMV-seropositive.

This chain links TRBV25-1 with TRBJ1-1; 7 bases fit TRBD1. V lost 6 bases and J lost 11; bases outside the gene matches: 9. Germline assignment: CDR1 MGHDK and CDR2 SYGVNS. The CDR3 has 12 residues. The CDR3 reads CASRAFQGGAFF. The CDR3 bases are TGTGCCAGCAGAGCATTCCAGGGGGGTGCTTTCTTT.

V gene TRBV7-9 combines with J gene TRBJ1-1; the match to TRBD1 covers 7 bases. This CDR3 spans 13 amino acids. CDR1 and CDR2 from the germline V gene are SEHNR and FQNEAQ (reference sequence). J gave up 5 bases and V 5 bases, and 5 bases lay outside the gene matches. The CDR3 sequence: CASSRQGWTEAFF. The CDR3, as DNA: TGTGCCAGCAGCCGACAGGGTTGGACTGAAGCTTTCTTT.

This chain joins TRBV6-5 and TRBJ1-1; 8 positions agree with TRBD1. The germline CDR1 and CDR2 sequences are MNHEY and SVGAGI. The CDR3 extends over 15 amino acids. J was trimmed by 10 bases and V by 5 bases; bases with no gene match: 15. The chain's CDR3 is CASSNVQGGLDRAFF. The DNA of the CDR3 is TGTGCCAGCAGTAACGTACAGGGGGGGCTTGATCGAGCTTTCTTT.

The J gene is TRBJ1-1, the V gene TRBV6-6, with D possibly being TRBD1 (6 bases). V dropped 5 bases and J dropped 7 bases, with 14 bases sitting between them. CDR1 and CDR2 from the germline V gene are MNHNY and SVGAGI (reference sequence). The CDR3 is made up of 13 amino acids. CDR3 residues: CASSRGAGIEAFF. In DNA, the CDR3 is TGTGCCAGCAGTCGGGGGGCGGGTATTGAAGCTTTCTTT.

The chain uses TRBV5-1 and TRBJ2-5; 11 nucleotides line up with TRBD1. J was trimmed by 5 bases and V by 0 bases; bases with no gene match: 0. The CDR3 runs to 14 residues. Germline values: CDR1 SGHRS, CDR2 YFSETQ. CDR3 in amino acids: CASSLGDRGETQYF. As DNA, the CDR3 is TGCGCCAGCAGCTTGGGGGACAGGGGGGAGACCCAGTACTTC.

The rearrangement links TRBV7-6 to TRBJ2-1; D possibly corresponds to TRBD1 (5 bases). The V end was cut by 2 bases, the J end by 6 bases, with 14 bases between. CDR3 length: 15 amino acids. Germline loops: CDR1 SGHVS, CDR2 FNYEAQ. The CDR3 sequence: CASSLNGPGINEQFF. CDR3 nucleotide sequence: TGTGCCAGCAGCTTAAACGGGCCAGGGATCAATGAGCAGTTCTTC.

The J gene is TRBJ2-1, the V gene TRBV5-6; D unresolved. Germline values: CDR1 SGHDT, CDR2 YYEEEE. The CDR3 covers 16 residues. The V end was cut by 0 bases, the J end by 4 bases, with 14 bases between. In DNA form, the CDR3 reads TGTGCCAGCAGCTTGGATTTAGAATCTCTTTACAATGAGCAGTTCTTC. Its translation: CASSLDLESLYNEQFF.

This chain joins TRBV11-2 and TRBJ1-5, with D unclear. This CDR3 is 14 amino acids long. From germline, CDR1 is SGHAT and CDR2 FQNNGV. The V end was cut by 0 bases, the J end by 4 bases, with 7 bases between. Here the CDR3 reads CASSLDVRNQPQHF. DNA for the CDR3: TGTGCCAGCAGCTTAGATGTCAGAAATCAGCCCCAGCATTTT.

The chain uses TRBV9 and TRBJ1-2; 7 bases line up with TRBD1. J lost 6 bases, V lost 1 base, and 6 bases had no gene match. The CDR3 length is 14 residues. The germline V gene has CDR1 SGDLS and CDR2 YYNGEE. The CDR3 DNA sequence: TGTGCCAGCAGCGTATTAGGGGGCCTCCATGGCTACACCTTC. Its translation is CASSVLGGLHGYTF.

The chain joins TRBV4-1 to TRBJ2-7; 7 bases map to TRBD1. The CDR3 consists of 18 residues. Per the germline V gene, CDR1 is MGHRA and CDR2 is YSYEKL. J was trimmed by 6 bases and V by 0 bases; bases with no gene match: 17. The CDR3 coding sequence is TGCGCCAGCAGCCAAGATCGGGACAGCTTTGCCACGGGCGTCGAGCAGTACTTC. Translating it yields CASSQDRDSFATGVEQYF.

This chain uses TRBV7-2 with TRBJ1-1; D uncertain. Trimming removed 8 bases from V and 7 bases from J, with 11 bases in between. The CDR3 length is 11 residues. The germline CDR1 and CDR2 sequences are SGHTA and FQGNSA. In nucleotides, the CDR3 is TGTGCCAGCGGAGCGGGTGTTGAAGCTTTCTTT. Translating it yields CASGAGVEAFF.

This chain joins TRBV5-6 and TRBJ1-4; D ambiguous. The CDR3 sequence is 15 residues long. Trimming removed 1 base from V and 0 bases from J, with 7 bases in between. Germline values: CDR1 SGHDT, CDR2 YYEEEE. The chain's CDR3 is CASSLFYSTNEKLFF. CDR3 DNA sequence: TGTGCCAGCAGCTTGTTCTATTCAACTAATGAAAAACTGTTTTTT.

The chain links TRBV27 to TRBJ2-2; 9 bases are shared with TRBD2. The CDR3 sequence is 17 residues long. Germline CDR1 reads MNHEY; CDR2 reads SMNVEV (reference sequence). After removal of 6 bases from V and 2 bases from J, the junction contained 10 bases not matched to a gene. CDR3 sequence (DNA): TGTGCCAGCAGCCCATTTAGCGGGAGTGGTAACACCGGGGAGCTGTTTTTT. It is translated as CASSPFSGSGNTGELFF.

The chain employs TRBV9 and TRBJ2-3, with D tentatively TRBD2 (5 bases). Per germline, CDR1 SGDLS and CDR2 YYNGEE. The CDR3 consists of 15 residues. Deletions cut 3 bases from V and 3 bases from J, with 14 bases between. The CDR3 loop is CASSGLGVGTDTQYF. CDR3 DNA: TGTGCCAGCAGCGGCCTCGGGGTTGGGACAGATACGCAGTATTTT. Together with reference TRBV9 and TRBJ2-3, the CDR3 gives the full variable domain: DSGVTQTPKHLITATGQRVTLRCSPRSGDLSVYWYQQSLDQGLQFLIQYYNGEERAKGNILERFSAQQFPDLHSELNLSSLELGDSALYFCASSGLGVGTDTQYFGPGTRLTVL.

This clone was picked up a small number of times. V gene TRBV5-1 combines with J gene TRBJ2-7, with D uncertain. The CDR3 spans 15 residues. Germline assignment: CDR1 SGHRS and CDR2 YFSETQ. V gave up 0 bases and J gave up 0 bases, with 10 bases separating them. For the CDR3, the DNA is TGCGCCAGCAGCTTGGAGCAGGTAAGCTCCTACGAGCAGTACTTC. Amino acids: CASSLEQVSSYEQYF.

The chain joins TRBV7-8 to TRBJ2-3; D might be TRBD2 (6 bases). The germline gives CDR1 SGHVS, CDR2 FQNEAQ. The CDR3 runs to 15 residues. Trimming took off 1 base at V and 1 base at J, with 9 bases between the two ends. As DNA, the CDR3 is TGTGCCAGCAGCTTAGAAGGAGGGGGCACAGATACGCAGTATTTT. Translated, it gives CASSLEGGGTDTQYF.

This clone was recorded only once. The J gene is TRBJ1-5, the V gene TRBV2, with 7 bases aligning to TRBD1. The J segment lost 4 bases and the V segment lost 4 bases, leaving 7 bases of the junction unmatched. The CDR3 is made up of 15 amino acids. CDR1 SNHLY and CDR2 FYNNEI come from the germline V gene. The CDR3 DNA reads TGTGCCAGCAGTGGGGGGACAGCAAAGAATCAGCCCCAGCATTTT. Protein product: CASSGGTAKNQPQHF.

The rearrangement joins TRBV18 to TRBJ1-2, with D unresolved. The CDR3 sequence is 12 residues long. Germline loops: CDR1 KGHSH, CDR2 LQKENI. The V gene lost 6 bases and the J gene lost 0 bases, with 5 bases spanning the gap. The chain's CDR3 is CASSAANYGYTF. The CDR3 region has the DNA TGTGCCAGCTCGGCCGCTAACTATGGCTACACCTTC.